Below, 21 T cell receptor beta chains from the same sample are listed, as sequenced in a study of blood T cell repertoires in COVID-19. Libraries were prepared by immunoSEQ multiplex PCR; TCRdb keeps only in-frame clonotypes and omits some of them. The top ten clones hold roughly 3.9% of a sample with a few hundred thousand clones, approximately 90% of them seen once. The sequencing input was peripheral blood. The receptors were sampled from a man aged 60 to 75 who had recovered from COVID-19.

The chain combines TRBV3-1 (or the pseudogene TRBV3-2) with TRBJ1-4; no clear D. V was cut by 4 bases and J by 7 bases, with 13 bases left in between. CDR1 and CDR2 (germline): LGHDT, YNNKEL (reference sequence). CDR3 length: 14 amino acids. The CDR3 DNA reads TGTGCCAGCAGCCCACTAGCGAAAAGTGAAAAACTGTTTTTT. This sequence encodes CASSPLAKSEKLFF.

This sequence joins TRBV6-5 and TRBJ2-3; TRBD2 matches at 11 bases. V was clipped by 5 bases and J by 5 bases; unmatched bases: 3. CDR1 is MNHEY, CDR2 SVGAGI, per germline. The CDR3 is 14 amino acids. CDR3 protein: CASSLAGGGDTQYF. The CDR3 DNA reads TGTGCCAGCAGTCTAGCGGGGGGAGGAGATACGCAGTATTTT.

The chain uses TRBV2 and TRBJ2-7, with a possible D match to TRBD1 (5 bases). This CDR3 has 14 residues. Per the germline V gene, CDR1 is SNHLY and CDR2 is FYNNEI. Between the trimmed V and J ends, which lost 4 bases and 2 bases, there was a span of 12 bases. In DNA form, the CDR3 reads TGTGCCAGCAGTGTAAGGCAGGGCCCCTACGAGCAGTACTTC. Protein product: CASSVRQGPYEQYF. Full variable domain (rest looked up from reference TRBV2 and TRBJ2-7): EPEVTQTPSHQVTQMGQEVILRCVPISNHLYFYWYRQILGQKVEFLVSFYNNEISEKSEIFDDQFSVERPDGSNFTLKIRSTKLEDSAMYFCASSVRQGPYEQYFGPGTRLTVT.

The chain couples TRBV30 to TRBJ1-6; D unresolved. The ends were cut back, 0 bases at V and 2 bases at J, with 11 bases in the middle. This CDR3 is 16 amino acids long. CDR1 and CDR2 (germline): GTSNPN, SVGIG (reference sequence). The CDR3 DNA follows: TGTGCCTGGAGTGTCACTGGGCCGGCCTATAATTCACCCCTCCACTTT. It yields the protein CAWSVTGPAYNSPLHF.

The V and J genes are TRBV6-2 or TRBV6-3 and TRBJ2-6; the match to TRBD1 covers 7 bases. Germline CDR1 and CDR2: MNHEY and SVGEGT. The CDR3 loop spans 16 amino acids. The V segment lost 5 bases and the J segment 2 bases; nucleotides outside the gene matches: 6. CDR3 residues: CASSPLDRAGANVLTF. The CDR3 nucleotides are TGTGCCAGCAGTCCCCTCGACAGGGCTGGGGCCAACGTCCTGACTTTC.

J is TRBJ1-4 and V is TRBV6-2 or TRBV6-3; perhaps TRBD1 as D (6 bases). Trimming took 6 bases from V and 4 from J, leaving 24 bases between them. The CDR3 runs to 18 residues. Germline V CDR1 and CDR2: MNHEY, SVGEGT. This CDR3 is CASSAGQTAFNGNEKLFF. In DNA, the CDR3 is TGTGCCAGCAGCGCAGGACAGACCGCCTTCAATGGTAATGAAAAACTGTTTTTT.

This sequence joins TRBV28 and TRBJ1-2, with D uncertain. Trimming left V 4 bases short and J 3 bases short, with 3 bases between. The CDR3 runs to 11 residues. The germline gives CDR1 MDHEN, CDR2 SYDVKM. The CDR3 loop reads CASSSDYGYTF. CDR3 sequence (DNA): TGTGCCAGCAGTTCTGACTATGGCTACACCTTC.

The V gene is TRBV6-6, the J gene TRBJ1-5, with TRBD1 matching 8 bases. V shed 6 bases and J 4 bases; nucleotides not matched to a gene: 5. This CDR3 region has 14 residues. Germline CDR1 MNHNY, CDR2 SVGAGI (reference sequence). As DNA, the CDR3 is TGTGCCAGCAGCGGGACAGGATTGAATCAGCCCCAGCATTTT. Translating gives CASSGTGLNQPQHF.

This clone was observed a few times. J is TRBJ1-1 and V is TRBV6-5; D possibly corresponds to TRBD1 (6 bases). The CDR3 covers 14 residues. Per germline, CDR1 MNHEY and CDR2 SVGAGI. Trimming removed 6 bases from V and 7 bases from J, with 18 bases in between. CDR3 in DNA: TGTGCCAGCAGCACAATTACAGGGTGGGGTGAAGCTTTCTTT. It specifies CASSTITGWGEAFF.

This clone showed up just a few times. This chain's CDR3 is CASTLGGLHTGELFF. The CDR3 coding sequence is TGTGCCAGCACCCTCGGGGGGCTACACACCGGGGAGCTGTTTTTT. This chain uses TRBV6-5 with TRBJ2-2; tentatively, D is TRBD2 (7 bases). Germline V gene sequence: CDR1 MNHEY, CDR2 SVGAGI. CDR3 length: 15 amino acids. V lost 7 bases and J lost 3, with 15 bases in between.

The rearrangement links TRBV9 to TRBJ2-7, with TRBD2 matching 7 bases. After removal of 6 bases from V and 3 bases from J, the junction contained 9 bases not matched to a gene. The germline gives CDR1 SGDLS, CDR2 YYNGEE. This CDR3 is built from 14 residues. This CDR3 reads CASTYPREDYEQYF. CDR3 bases: TGTGCCAGCACCTACCCCCGGGAGGACTACGAGCAGTACTTC.

The V call is TRBV6-5, the J call TRBJ2-3; 9 bases map to TRBD1. Germline loops: CDR1 MNHEY, CDR2 SVGAGI. The CDR3 covers 15 residues. The J segment lost 1 base and the V segment lost 2 bases, leaving 1 base of the junction unmatched. The CDR3 protein is CASSYRTGGTDTQYF. The CDR3 DNA reads TGTGCCAGCAGTTACAGGACAGGGGGCACAGATACGCAGTATTTT.

V and J are TRBV25-1 and TRBJ2-7; weak D call: TRBD1 (6 bases). Germline loops: CDR1 MGHDK, CDR2 SYGVNS. The ends were cut back, 3 bases at V and 4 bases at J, with 13 bases in the middle. The CDR3 contains 14 residues. CDR3 residues: CASSDVQGFYEQYF. DNA for the CDR3: TGTGCCAGCAGTGATGTTCAGGGGTTTTACGAGCAGTACTTC.

V is TRBV24-1 and J is TRBJ2-1, with D perhaps matching TRBD1 (5 bases). The CDR3 length is 13 residues. Germline V gives CDR1 KGHDR, CDR2 SFDVKD. Trimming took 1 base from V and 9 from J, leaving 9 bases between them. CDR3 nucleotides: TGTGCCACCAGTGATTTCGTGGGGCGTGAGCAGTTCTTC. Translating gives CATSDFVGREQFF.

This sequence joins TRBV4-1 and TRBJ2-3, with TRBD2 matching over 15 bases. Germline assignment: CDR1 MGHRA and CDR2 YSYEKL. Trimming at V came to 2 bases and at J to 2 bases, leaving 8 bases not matched to a gene. The CDR3 extends over 19 amino acids. CDR3 sequence (DNA): TGCGCCAGCAGCCAATCTAGAGGACTAGCGGGGGGGTACACAGATACGCAGTATTTT. Translating gives CASSQSRGLAGGYTDTQYF.

V and J are TRBV6-5 and TRBJ2-2; 7 bases agree with TRBD1. Trimming took 7 bases from V and 5 from J; bases not matched to a gene: 4. From germline, CDR1 is MNHEY and CDR2 SVGAGI. This CDR3 spans 13 amino acids. Here the CDR3 reads CASTTGSTGELFF. CDR3 DNA: TGTGCCAGCACGACAGGGTCGACCGGGGAGCTGTTTTTT.

The chain recombines TRBV4-1 with TRBJ1-2; TRBD1 matches 9 bases. The CDR3 is 15 amino acids. Germline V gene lookup returns CDR1 MGHRA and CDR2 YSYEKL. V gave up 0 bases and J gave up 6 bases; unmatched junction bases: 5. The CDR3 bases are TGCGCCAGCAGCCAAGACCCGACAGGGGGTGATGGCTACACCTTC. This sequence encodes CASSQDPTGGDGYTF.

The chain is built from TRBV6-6 and TRBJ2-7, with TRBD1 identical over 8 bases. Germline CDR1 MNHNY, CDR2 SVGAGI (reference sequence). There are 14 residues in the CDR3. J was trimmed by 6 bases and V by 6 bases; bases with no gene match: 10. CDR3 sequence: CASSWGQAPPEQYF. As DNA, the CDR3 is TGTGCCAGCAGCTGGGGACAGGCGCCGCCCGAGCAGTACTTC.

The chain combines TRBV5-1 with TRBJ2-5; TRBD1 is a possible D gene (5 bases). The V end was cut by 2 bases, the J end by 5 bases, with 13 bases between. The germline V gene has CDR1 SGHRS and CDR2 YFSETQ. The CDR3 is 14 amino acids. The DNA of the CDR3 is TGCGCCAGCAGCTTAGGCAGGGATTCTGAGACCCAGTACTTC. This codes for CASSLGRDSETQYF.

The J gene is TRBJ2-2, the V gene TRBV7-2; D is unclear. V was clipped by 1 base and J by 6 bases, with 6 bases between them. Looked up from germline, CDR1 is SGHTA and CDR2 is FQGNSA. This CDR3 has 13 residues. As DNA, the CDR3 is TGTGCCAGCAGCTTAGTACTTGCCGGGGAGCTGTTTTTT. Its protein product is CASSLVLAGELFF. Drawing the rest from reference TRBV7-2 and TRBJ2-2, the complete variable domain is GAGVSQSPSNKVTEKGKDVELRCDPISGHTALYWYRQSLGQGLEFLIYFQGNSAPDKSGLPSDRFSAERTGGSVSTLTIQRTQQEDSAVYLCASSLVLAGELFFGEGSRLTVL.

As to this clone: At one boundary the junction diverges from the germline segment, which might be a read error. The V gene is TRBV9, the J gene TRBJ1-2, with a possible D match to TRBD1 (6 bases). This CDR3 spans 15 amino acids. Looked up from germline, CDR1 is SGDLS and CDR2 is YYNGEE. Written as DNA, the CDR3 is TGTGCCAGCACCGTAAGGGGCAGGGGCGACTATGGCTACACCTTC. Translated: CASTVRGRGDYGYTF.